This T cell receptor beta chain comes out of a study of blood T cell repertoires in COVID-19. A word on this clone: This same CDR3 is encoded by further DNA sequences in the sample.

Germline CDR1 is DFQATT and CDR2 is SNEGSKA (reference sequence). Trimming cost V 6 bases and J 8 bases, with 13 bases left between them. The CDR3 length is 11 residues. TCRdb's table, derived via immunoSEQ multiplex PCR, lists solely in-frame clones and lacks some. The sample holds some 250,000 clones; 88% are singletons and the top ten take more than 0.95%. The V call is TRBV20-1, the J call TRBJ1-2; D is perhaps TRBD1 (5 bases). The material sequenced was peripheral blood. This sequence originates from a woman aged 40 to 50 who had recovered from COVID-19. CDR3 nucleotide sequence: TGCAGTGCCCCCACGGGGGGGGGCTACACCTTC. This sequence encodes CSAPTGGGYTF.